The TCR beta chain described here comes from a study of OX40 agonist ivuxolimab in advanced cancers. Clones were read by immunoSEQ multiplex PCR, and TCRdb kept only the in-frame ones, dropping some. The sample lists tens of thousands of clones; around nine tenths were seen once. Deletions cut 2 bases from V and 7 bases from J, with 14 bases between. This CDR3 region has 14 residues. Germline V CDR1 and CDR2: SGHTA, FQGTGA. The specimen was CD4+ or CD8+ T cells sorted from blood, collected in a trial of the OX40 agonist ivuxolimab. The rearrangement uses TRBV7-3 and TRBJ1-2; TRBD1 is a possible D gene (5 bases). The source is an adult with an advanced solid tumor such as melanoma, head and neck, liver or kidney cancer. CDR3 coding DNA: TGTGCCAGCAGCTTAGTTTTCAGGGTTTCTGGCTACACCTTC. This gives the protein CASSLVFRVSGYTF.